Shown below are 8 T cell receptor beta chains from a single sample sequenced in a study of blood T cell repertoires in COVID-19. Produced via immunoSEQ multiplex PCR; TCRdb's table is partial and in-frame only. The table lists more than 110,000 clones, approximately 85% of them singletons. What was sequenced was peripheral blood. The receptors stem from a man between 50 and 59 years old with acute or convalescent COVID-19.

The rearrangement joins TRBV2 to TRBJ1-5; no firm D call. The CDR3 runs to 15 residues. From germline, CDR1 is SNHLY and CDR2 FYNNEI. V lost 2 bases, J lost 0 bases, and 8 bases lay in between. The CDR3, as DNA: TGTGCCAGCAGTGAACAGGCACATAGCAATCAGCCCCAGCATTTT. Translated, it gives CASSEQAHSNQPQHF.

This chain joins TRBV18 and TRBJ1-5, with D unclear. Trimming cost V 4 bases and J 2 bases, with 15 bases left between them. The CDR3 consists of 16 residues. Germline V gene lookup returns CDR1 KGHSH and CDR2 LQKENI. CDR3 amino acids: CASSLGEGVGNQPQHF. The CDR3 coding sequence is TGTGCCAGCTCACTGGGAGAGGGAGTAGGCAATCAGCCCCAGCATTTT.

Here the CDR3 reads CASKGSTEAFF. As DNA, the CDR3 is TGCGCCAGCAAGGGGTCCACTGAAGCTTTCTTT. This rearrangement joins TRBV5-1 to TRBJ1-1, with a tentative D call TRBD1 (5 bases). Trimming took off 6 bases at V and 4 bases at J, with 7 bases between the two ends. Germline CDR1 is SGHRS and CDR2 is YFSETQ. This CDR3 contains 11 residues.

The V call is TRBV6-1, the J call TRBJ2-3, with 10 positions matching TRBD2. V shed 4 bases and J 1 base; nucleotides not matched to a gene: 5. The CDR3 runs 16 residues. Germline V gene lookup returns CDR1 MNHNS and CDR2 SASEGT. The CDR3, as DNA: TGTGCCAGCAGTGTCGCTAGCGGGGGCCGCACAGATACGCAGTATTTT. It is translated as CASSVASGGRTDTQYF.

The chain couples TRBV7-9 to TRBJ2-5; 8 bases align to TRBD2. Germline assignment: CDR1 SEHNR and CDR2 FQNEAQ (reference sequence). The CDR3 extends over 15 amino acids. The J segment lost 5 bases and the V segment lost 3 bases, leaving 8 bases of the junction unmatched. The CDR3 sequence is CASSLSGGLWETQYF. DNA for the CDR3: TGTGCCAGCAGCTTGTCGGGGGGGCTCTGGGAGACCCAGTACTTC.

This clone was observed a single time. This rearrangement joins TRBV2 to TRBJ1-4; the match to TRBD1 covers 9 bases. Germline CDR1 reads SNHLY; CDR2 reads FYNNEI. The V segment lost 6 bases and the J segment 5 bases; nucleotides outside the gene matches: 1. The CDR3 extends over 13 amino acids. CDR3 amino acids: CASSGQGNEKLFF. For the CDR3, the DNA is TGTGCCAGCAGCGGACAGGGGAATGAAAAACTGTTTTTT.

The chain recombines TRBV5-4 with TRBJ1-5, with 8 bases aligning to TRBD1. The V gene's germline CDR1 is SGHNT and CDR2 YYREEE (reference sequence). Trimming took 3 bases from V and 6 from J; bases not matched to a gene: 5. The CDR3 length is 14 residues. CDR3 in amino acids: CASSSDRVGQPQHF. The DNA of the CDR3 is TGTGCCAGCAGCTCGGACAGGGTAGGTCAGCCCCAGCATTTT. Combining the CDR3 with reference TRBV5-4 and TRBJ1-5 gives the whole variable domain ETGVTQSPTHLIKTRGQQVTLRCSSQSGHNTVSWYQQALGQGPQFIFQYYREEENGRGNFPPRFSGLQFPNYSSELNVNALELDDSALYLCASSSDRVGQPQHFGDGTRLSIL.

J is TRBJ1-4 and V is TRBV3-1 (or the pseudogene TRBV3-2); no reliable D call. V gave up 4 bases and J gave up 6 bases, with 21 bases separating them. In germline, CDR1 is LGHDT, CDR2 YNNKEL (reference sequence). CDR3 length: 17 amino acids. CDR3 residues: CASSRRPFARLDEKLFF. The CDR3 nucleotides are TGTGCCAGCAGCCGACGACCTTTCGCGCGGTTGGATGAAAAACTGTTTTTT.